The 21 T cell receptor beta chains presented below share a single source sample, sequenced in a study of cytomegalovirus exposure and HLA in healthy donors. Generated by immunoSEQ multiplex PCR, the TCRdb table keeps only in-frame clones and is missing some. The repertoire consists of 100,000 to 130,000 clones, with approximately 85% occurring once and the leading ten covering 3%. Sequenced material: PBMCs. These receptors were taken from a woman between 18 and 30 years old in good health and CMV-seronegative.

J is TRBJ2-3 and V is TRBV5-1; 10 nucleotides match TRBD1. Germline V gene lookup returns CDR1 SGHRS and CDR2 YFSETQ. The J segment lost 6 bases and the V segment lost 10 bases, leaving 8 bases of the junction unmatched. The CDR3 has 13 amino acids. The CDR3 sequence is CAVRQGAEDTQYF. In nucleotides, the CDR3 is TGCGCCGTCCGACAGGGGGCGGAGGATACGCAGTATTTT.

The CDR3 loop is CASSMTGANSPLHF. The CDR3 coding sequence is TGTGCCAGCAGTATGACAGGGGCTAATTCACCCCTCCACTTT. The genes are TRBV6-6 and TRBJ1-6, with 8 bases lining up with TRBD1. After removal of 5 bases from V and 6 bases from J, the junction contained 3 bases not matched to a gene. The CDR3 consists of 14 residues. In germline, CDR1 is MNHNY, CDR2 SVGAGI (reference sequence).

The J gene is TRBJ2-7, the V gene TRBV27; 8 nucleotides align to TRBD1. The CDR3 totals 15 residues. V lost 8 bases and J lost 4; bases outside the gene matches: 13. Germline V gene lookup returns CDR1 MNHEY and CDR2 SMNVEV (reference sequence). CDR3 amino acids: CASRSGTGSSYEQYF. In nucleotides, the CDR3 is TGTGCCAGCCGGTCCGGGACAGGTTCATCGTACGAGCAGTACTTC.

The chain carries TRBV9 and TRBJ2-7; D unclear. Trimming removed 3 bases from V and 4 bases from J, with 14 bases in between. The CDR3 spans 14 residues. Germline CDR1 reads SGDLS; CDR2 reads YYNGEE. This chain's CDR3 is CASSAYGDLYEQYF. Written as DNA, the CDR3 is TGTGCCAGCAGCGCCTATGGCGACTTGTACGAGCAGTACTTC.

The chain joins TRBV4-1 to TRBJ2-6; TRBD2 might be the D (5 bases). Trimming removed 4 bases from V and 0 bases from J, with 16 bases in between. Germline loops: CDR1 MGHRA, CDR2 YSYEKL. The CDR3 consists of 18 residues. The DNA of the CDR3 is TGCGCCAGCAGCCCACTCGAGGGCTACCGCTCTGGGGCCAACGTCCTGACTTTC. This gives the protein CASSPLEGYRSGANVLTF.

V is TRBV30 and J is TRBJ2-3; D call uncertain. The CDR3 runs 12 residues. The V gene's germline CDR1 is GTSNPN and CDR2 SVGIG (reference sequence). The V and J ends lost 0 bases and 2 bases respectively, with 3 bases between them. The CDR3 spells CAWSVLTDTQYF. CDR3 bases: TGTGCCTGGAGTGTTCTCACAGATACGCAGTATTTT.

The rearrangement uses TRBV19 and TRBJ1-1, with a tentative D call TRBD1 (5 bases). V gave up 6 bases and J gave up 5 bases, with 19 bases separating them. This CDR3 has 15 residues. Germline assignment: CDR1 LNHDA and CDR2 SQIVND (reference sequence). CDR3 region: CASRVGDLLYTEAFF. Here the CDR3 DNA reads TGTGCCAGTAGGGTAGGGGATTTACTGTATACTGAAGCTTTCTTT.

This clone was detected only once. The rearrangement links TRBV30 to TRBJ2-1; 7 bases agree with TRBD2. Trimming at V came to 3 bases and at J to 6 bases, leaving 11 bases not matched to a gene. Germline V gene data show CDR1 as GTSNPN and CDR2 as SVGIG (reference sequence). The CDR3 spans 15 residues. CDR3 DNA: TGTGCCTGGAGCGGGGTGGGGGGGAAGGGCAATGAGCAGTTCTTC. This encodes CAWSGVGGKGNEQFF.

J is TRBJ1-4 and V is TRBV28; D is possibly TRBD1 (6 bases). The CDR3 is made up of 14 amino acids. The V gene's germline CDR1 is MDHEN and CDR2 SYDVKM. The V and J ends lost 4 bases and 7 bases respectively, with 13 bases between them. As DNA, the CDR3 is TGTGCCAGCAGTTATGGAGGGGGGGGTGAAAAACTGTTTTTT. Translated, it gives CASSYGGGGEKLFF.

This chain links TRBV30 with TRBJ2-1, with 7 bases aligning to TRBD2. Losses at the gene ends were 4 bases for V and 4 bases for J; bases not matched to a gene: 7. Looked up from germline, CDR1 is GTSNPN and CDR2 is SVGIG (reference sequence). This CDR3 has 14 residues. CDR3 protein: CAWTPSGGYNEQFF. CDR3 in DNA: TGTGCCTGGACCCCCTCGGGGGGATACAATGAGCAGTTCTTC.

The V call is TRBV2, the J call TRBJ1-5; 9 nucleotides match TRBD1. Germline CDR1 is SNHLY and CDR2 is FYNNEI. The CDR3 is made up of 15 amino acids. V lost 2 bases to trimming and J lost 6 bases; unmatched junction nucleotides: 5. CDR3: CASSEPGTGSQPQHF. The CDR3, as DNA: TGTGCCAGCAGTGAACCCGGGACAGGGAGTCAGCCCCAGCATTTT. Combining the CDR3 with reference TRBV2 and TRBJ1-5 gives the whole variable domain EPEVTQTPSHQVTQMGQEVILRCVPISNHLYFYWYRQILGQKVEFLVSFYNNEISEKSEIFDDQFSVERPDGSNFTLKIRSTKLEDSAMYFCASSEPGTGSQPQHFGDGTRLSIL.

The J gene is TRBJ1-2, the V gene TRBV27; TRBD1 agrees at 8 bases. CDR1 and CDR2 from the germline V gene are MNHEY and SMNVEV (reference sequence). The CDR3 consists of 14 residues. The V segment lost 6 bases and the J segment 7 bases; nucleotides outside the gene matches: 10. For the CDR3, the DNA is TGTGCCAGCAGGCGAGACAGGGGAATGAGTGGCTACACCTTC. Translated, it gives CASRRDRGMSGYTF.

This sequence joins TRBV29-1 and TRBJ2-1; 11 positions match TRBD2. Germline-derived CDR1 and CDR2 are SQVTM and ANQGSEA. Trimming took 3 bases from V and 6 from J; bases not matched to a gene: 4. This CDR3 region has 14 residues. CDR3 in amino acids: CSVDIAGGTNEQFF. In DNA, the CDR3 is TGCAGCGTTGATATAGCGGGGGGGACCAATGAGCAGTTCTTC.

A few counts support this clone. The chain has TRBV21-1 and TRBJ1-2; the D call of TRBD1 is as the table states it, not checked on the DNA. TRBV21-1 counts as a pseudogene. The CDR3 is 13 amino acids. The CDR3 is CASSGRAHYGYTF. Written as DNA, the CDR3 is TGTGCCAGCAGCGGCAGGGCACACTATGGCTACACCTTC.

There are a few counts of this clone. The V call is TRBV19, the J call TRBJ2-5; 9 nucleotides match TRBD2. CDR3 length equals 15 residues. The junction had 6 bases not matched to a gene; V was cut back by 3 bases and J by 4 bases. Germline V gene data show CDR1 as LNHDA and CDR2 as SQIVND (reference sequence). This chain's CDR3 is CASSIFAGGLETQYF. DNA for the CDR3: TGTGCCAGTAGTATCTTTGCGGGGGGGTTAGAGACCCAGTACTTC.

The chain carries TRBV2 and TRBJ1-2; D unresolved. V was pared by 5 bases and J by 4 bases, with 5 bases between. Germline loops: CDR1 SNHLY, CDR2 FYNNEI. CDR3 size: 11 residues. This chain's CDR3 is CASSTVYGYTF. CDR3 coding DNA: TGTGCCAGCAGTACTGTCTATGGCTACACCTTC.

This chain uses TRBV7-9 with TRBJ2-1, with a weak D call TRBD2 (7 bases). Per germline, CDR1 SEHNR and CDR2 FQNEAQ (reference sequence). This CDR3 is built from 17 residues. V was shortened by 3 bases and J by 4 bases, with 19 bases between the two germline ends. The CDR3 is CASSFGGASVQYNEQFF. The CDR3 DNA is TGTGCCAGCAGCTTTGGGGGGGCGTCCGTACAGTACAATGAGCAGTTCTTC. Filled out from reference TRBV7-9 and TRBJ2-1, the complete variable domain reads DTGVSQNPRHKITKRGQNVTFRCDPISEHNRLYWYRQTLGQGPEFLTYFQNEAQLEKSRLLSDRFSAERPKGSFSTLEIQRTEQGDSAMYLCASSFGGASVQYNEQFFGPGTRLTVL.

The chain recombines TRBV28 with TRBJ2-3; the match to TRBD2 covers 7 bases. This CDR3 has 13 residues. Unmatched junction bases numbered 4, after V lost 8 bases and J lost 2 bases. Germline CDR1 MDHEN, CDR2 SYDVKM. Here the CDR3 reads CASQSGDTDTQYF. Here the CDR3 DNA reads TGTGCCAGCCAGAGCGGGGACACAGATACGCAGTATTTT.

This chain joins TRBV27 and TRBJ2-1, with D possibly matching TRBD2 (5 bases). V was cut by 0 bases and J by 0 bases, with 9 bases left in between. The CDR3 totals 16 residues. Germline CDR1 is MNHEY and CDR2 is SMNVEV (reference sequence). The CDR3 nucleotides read TGTGCCAGCAGTTTATCATCTAGCAGCTCCTACAATGAGCAGTTCTTC. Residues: CASSLSSSSSYNEQFF.

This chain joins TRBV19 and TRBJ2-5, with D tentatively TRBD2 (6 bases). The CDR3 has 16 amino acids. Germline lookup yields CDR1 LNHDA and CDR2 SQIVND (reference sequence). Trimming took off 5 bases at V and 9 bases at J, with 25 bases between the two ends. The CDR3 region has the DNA TGTGCCAGTAGTGACAAGGCGTATCCAACTTGGGGGGCCCAGTACTTC. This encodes CASSDKAYPTWGAQYF.

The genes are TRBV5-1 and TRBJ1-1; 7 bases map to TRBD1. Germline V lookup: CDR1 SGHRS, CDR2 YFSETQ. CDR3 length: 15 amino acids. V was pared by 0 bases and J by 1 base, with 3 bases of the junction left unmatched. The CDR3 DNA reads TGCGCCAGCAGCTTGGGACAGGGCCAGAACACTGAAGCTTTCTTT. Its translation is CASSLGQGQNTEAFF.